Following are 15 T cell receptor beta chains from one sample sequenced in a study of cytomegalovirus exposure and HLA in healthy donors. Primers for the PCR totalled 60 Vbeta and 13 Jbeta. Assay: immunoSEQ multiplex PCR; the TCRdb copy retains only in-frame clones and omits some. Of some 150,000 clones in the sample, over 60% were seen once. The sequenced sample consisted of PBMCs. The source is a man aged 40-55 years in good health and CMV-seronegative.

The chain recombines TRBV5-1 with TRBJ2-7; D not resolved. Germline V gene data show CDR1 as SGHRS and CDR2 as YFSETQ. The CDR3 loop spans 15 amino acids. Trimming took 3 bases from V and 4 from J, leaving 17 bases between them. As DNA, the CDR3 is TGCGCCAGCAGCTCCCGACTTCAGATGTTGTACGAGCAGTACTTC. This translates into CASSSRLQMLYEQYF.

This rearrangement joins TRBV6-1 to TRBJ2-7; the match to TRBD1 covers 10 bases. Looked up from germline, CDR1 is MNHNS and CDR2 is SASEGT. J was trimmed by 2 bases and V by 2 bases; bases with no gene match: 3. The CDR3 spans 15 residues. The CDR3 coding sequence is TGTGCCAGCAGTGAATTGGGGACAGGGGCCTACGAGCAGTACTTC. It yields the protein CASSELGTGAYEQYF.

J is TRBJ1-1 and V is TRBV27; possible D gene TRBD1, 5 bases. The V end was cut by 3 bases, the J end by 1 base, with 12 bases between. The CDR3 extends over 15 amino acids. From germline, CDR1 is MNHEY and CDR2 SMNVEV (reference sequence). The CDR3 sequence: CASSLAGFWNTEAFF. For the CDR3, the DNA is TGTGCCAGCAGTTTGGCAGGGTTCTGGAACACTGAAGCTTTCTTT.

The J gene is TRBJ2-7, the V gene TRBV27; 11 nucleotides agree with TRBD2. V lost 7 bases to trimming and J lost 0 bases; unmatched junction nucleotides: 14. CDR3 length: 18 residues. From germline, CDR1 is MNHEY and CDR2 SMNVEV (reference sequence). The CDR3 spells CASTRFGLAGRRSYEQYF. DNA for the CDR3: TGTGCCAGCACCCGATTTGGACTAGCGGGCCGCCGCTCCTACGAGCAGTACTTC.

This chain links TRBV28 with TRBJ1-3; tentative D call: TRBD1 (5 bases). This CDR3 is built from 19 residues. Germline V gives CDR1 MDHEN, CDR2 SYDVKM. V gave up 5 bases and J gave up 0 bases, with 23 bases separating them. The CDR3 protein is CASSPNGAGQLASGNTIYF. In nucleotides, the CDR3 is TGTGCCAGCAGTCCTAATGGGGCGGGGCAGTTAGCCTCTGGAAACACCATATATTTT.

V usage is TRBV28 and J usage is TRBJ1-1; tentatively, D is TRBD1 (6 bases). This CDR3 region has 13 residues. Germline CDR1 and CDR2: MDHEN and SYDVKM. Between the trimmed V and J ends, which lost 7 bases and 8 bases, there was a span of 17 bases. CDR3 bases: TGTGCCAGCACCTTTTCCGAGGGGACAGAAGCTTTCTTT. It codes for CASTFSEGTEAFF.

The chain recombines TRBV7-2 with TRBJ2-7; 10 bases line up with TRBD1. The CDR3 is made up of 14 amino acids. The V and J ends lost 7 bases and 6 bases, in that order; junction bases with no gene match: 9. Germline values: CDR1 SGHTA, CDR2 FQGNSA. The CDR3 sequence is CASKTGGLISEQYF. CDR3 bases: TGTGCCAGCAAGACAGGGGGCTTGATCTCCGAGCAGTACTTC.

The rearrangement uses TRBV2 and TRBJ2-7, with TRBD2 matching over 8 bases. Germline CDR1 and CDR2: SNHLY and FYNNEI. The CDR3 contains 16 residues. Trimming removed 6 bases from V and 3 bases from J; junction bases left unmatched: 13. CDR3 nucleotide sequence: TGTGCCAGCAGGCCCACGAGGGGCGGGGGGAACTACGAGCAGTACTTC. It yields the protein CASRPTRGGGNYEQYF.

J is TRBJ2-1 and V is TRBV9; 14 bases are a match to TRBD2. V shed 4 bases, J shed 4 bases, and the junction held 4 bases outside the gene matches. This CDR3 comprises 16 residues. Germline CDR1 is SGDLS and CDR2 is YYNGEE. The CDR3 loop reads CASSQGLAGEYNEQFF. In nucleotides, the CDR3 is TGTGCCAGCAGCCAGGGACTAGCGGGAGAGTACAATGAGCAGTTCTTC.

This chain joins TRBV2 and TRBJ1-4; 7 nucleotides align to TRBD1. CDR3 length equals 14 residues. Germline loops: CDR1 SNHLY, CDR2 FYNNEI. Trimming removed 5 bases from V and 6 bases from J; junction bases left unmatched: 6. The CDR3 protein is CASSKQGWDEKLFF. The CDR3 DNA is TGTGCCAGCAGTAAACAGGGGTGGGATGAAAAACTGTTTTTT. Full variable domain (missing parts from reference TRBV2 and TRBJ1-4): EPEVTQTPSHQVTQMGQEVILRCVPISNHLYFYWYRQILGQKVEFLVSFYNNEISEKSEIFDDQFSVERPDGSNFTLKIRSTKLEDSAMYFCASSKQGWDEKLFFGSGTQLSVL.

Turning to this clone: One end of the junction does not line up with germline, which may come from a read error. The chain has TRBV7-8 and TRBJ2-1, with a possible D match to TRBD1 (5 bases). Germline loops: CDR1 SGHVS, CDR2 FQNEAQ. The CDR3 is made up of 13 amino acids. The CDR3 DNA is TGTGCCAGCAGCTTAGTAGGGGTCGCAAGAGTGGTCTTC. Translation: CASSLVGVARVVF.

The V gene is TRBV4-3, the J gene TRBJ2-5; 7 bases agree with TRBD2. This CDR3 has 15 amino acids. Trimming cost V 1 base and J 4 bases; bases outside gene matches: 6. Looked up from germline, CDR1 is LGHNA and CDR2 is YSLEER. Here the CDR3 reads CASSQGGTTGETQYF. The CDR3 region has the DNA TGCGCCAGCAGCCAAGGAGGGACTACAGGAGAGACCCAGTACTTC.

This clone occurred a few times. This chain connects TRBV7-2 to TRBJ1-4; D unclear. The CDR3 has 15 amino acids. V was trimmed by 1 base and J by 5 bases, leaving 11 bases between them. Germline V gives CDR1 SGHTA, CDR2 FQGNSA. The CDR3 sequence is CASSLGRIINEKLFF. The CDR3 DNA reads TGTGCCAGCAGCTTAGGGAGGATTATAAATGAAAAACTGTTTTTT. The full variable domain, in which reference TRBV7-2 and TRBJ1-4 provide the parts outside the CDR3, is GAGVSQSPSNKVTEKGKDVELRCDPISGHTALYWYRQSLGQGLEFLIYFQGNSAPDKSGLPSDRFSAERTGGSVSTLTIQRTQQEDSAVYLCASSLGRIINEKLFFGSGTQLSVL.

The chain links TRBV19 to TRBJ1-2; D may be TRBD1 (6 bases). There are 14 residues in the CDR3. Germline assignment: CDR1 LNHDA and CDR2 SQIVND (reference sequence). The ends were cut back, 4 bases at V and 4 bases at J, with 13 bases in the middle. The CDR3 region has the DNA TGTGCCAGTAGTACCCGGACAGTTGTCTATGGCTACACCTTC. It is translated as CASSTRTVVYGYTF.

The chain uses TRBV7-8 and TRBJ2-7; 8 bases are a match to TRBD1. CDR3 length: 16 residues. Looked up from germline, CDR1 is SGHVS and CDR2 is FQNEAQ. J gave up 4 bases and V 5 bases, and 13 bases lay outside the gene matches. The CDR3 DNA reads as TGTGCCAGCAGCACTCGAGGACAGGGTCAATTTTACGAGCAGTACTTC. This encodes CASSTRGQGQFYEQYF.